Below, 5 T cell receptor beta chains from the same sample are listed, as sequenced in a study of blood T cell repertoires in COVID-19. The data were produced by immunoSEQ multiplex PCR, yet TCRdb's version contains in-frame clones alone and is incomplete. The top ten clones hold roughly 9.4% of a sample with around 430,000 clones, 85% to 90% of them seen once. The sample was PBMCs or T cells enriched from blood (not recorded which). The source of these receptors is a woman aged 45-60 years who had recovered from COVID-19.

The chain employs TRBV9 and TRBJ2-1, with D unclear. V lost 7 bases, J lost 4 bases, and 12 bases lay in between. Germline-derived CDR1 and CDR2 are SGDLS and YYNGEE. The CDR3 consists of 13 residues. The CDR3 here is CASGTDPYNEQFF. The CDR3 DNA follows: TGTGCCAGCGGAACAGATCCATACAATGAGCAGTTCTTC.

In this sample, this clone turned up a few times. V is TRBV2 and J is TRBJ2-5, with TRBD2 identical over 11 bases. The junction had 3 bases not matched to a gene; V was cut back by 6 bases and J by 0 bases. The CDR3 is 15 amino acids. The germline gives CDR1 SNHLY, CDR2 FYNNEI. CDR3 residues: CASRRLAGHQETQYF. The CDR3 DNA reads TGTGCCAGCAGAAGACTAGCGGGGCACCAAGAGACCCAGTACTTC. Combining the CDR3 with reference TRBV2 and TRBJ2-5 gives the whole variable domain EPEVTQTPSHQVTQMGQEVILRCVPISNHLYFYWYRQILGQKVEFLVSFYNNEISEKSEIFDDQFSVERPDGSNFTLKIRSTKLEDSAMYFCASRRLAGHQETQYFGPGTRLLVL.

The chain combines TRBV3-1 (or the pseudogene TRBV3-2) with TRBJ2-2, with a weak D call TRBD2 (5 bases). Germline CDR1 reads LGHDT; CDR2 reads YNNKEL (reference sequence). Trimming took 5 bases from V and 6 from J, leaving 19 bases between them. CDR3 length: 16 amino acids. In DNA form, the CDR3 reads TGTGCCAGCAGCACACGTACTCTAGCTTCCTCCGGGGAGCTGTTTTTT. Protein sequence: CASSTRTLASSGELFF.

The rearrangement links TRBV30 to TRBJ1-2, with a possible D match to TRBD1 (6 bases). V was pared by 4 bases and J by 8 bases, with 11 bases between. This CDR3 has 11 amino acids. Germline CDR1 and CDR2: GTSNPN and SVGIG (reference sequence). The chain's CDR3 is CAWTGVRGYTF. The DNA for the CDR3 is TGTGCCTGGACAGGGGTCCGGGGCTACACCTTC.

The CDR3 reads CASLPATGQNTEAFF. As DNA, the CDR3 is TGTGCCAGCCTACCGGCGACAGGACAGAACACTGAAGCTTTCTTT. This chain joins TRBV19 and TRBJ1-1, with D perhaps matching TRBD1 (6 bases). The V end lost 9 bases, the J end lost 1 base, and 18 bases lay between the germline ends. Germline CDR1 reads LNHDA; CDR2 reads SQIVND (reference sequence). The CDR3 sequence is 15 residues long.